Listed below are T cell receptor beta chains from one sample, sequenced in a study of early T cells in non-severe SARS-CoV-2 infection. TCRdb reanalysed the 5' RACE reads using MiXCR and keeps one entry per CDR3 protein. The data contain 57,000 or so distinct CDR3 sequences, around 12% of them singletons. Sequenced: whole blood. The receptors stem from an adult who was a healthcare worker with PCR-confirmed SARS-CoV-2 infection or an uninfected control (not recorded which). The CDR3 runs from the conserved cysteine through the conserved F or W. A D gene is named only where the DNA matches it firmly. Size tells how often a clone was seen (once, few, many) or the class of an expanded clone, and some rows leave it out.

-	TRBV12-3/TRBV12-4	TRBD1	TRBJ2-3	CASIIGTATDTQYF	TGTGCCAGCATCATCGGGACAGCCACAGATACGCAGTATTTT
few	TRBV10-2	-	TRBJ2-7	CASTSSYEQYF	TGCGCCAGCACCTCTAGCTACGAGCAGTACTTC
few	TRBV7-8	-	TRBJ1-5	CASSLGQINQPQHF	TGTGCCAGCAGCTTAGGACAGATCAATCAGCCCCAGCATTTT
many	TRBV3-1	-	TRBJ1-5	CASSQSQNQPQHF	TGTGCCAGCAGCCAAAGTCAGAATCAGCCCCAGCATTTT
-	TRBV7-2	TRBD1	TRBJ1-1	CASNPGQGVTEAFF	TGTGCCAGCAACCCGGGACAGGGAGTAACTGAAGCTTTCTTT
many	TRBV14	-	TRBJ2-1	CASSQELGAYNEQFF	TGTGCCAGCAGCCAAGAATTGGGAGCCTACAATGAGCAGTTCTTC
-	TRBV21-1	-	TRBJ2-5	CASSKVGGSQETQYF	TGTGCCAGCAGCAAAGTTGGGGGTAGCCAAGAGACCCAGTACTTC
few	TRBV15	-	TRBJ2-2	CATSRIDGNTGELFF	TGTGCCACCAGCAGGATAGACGGTAACACCGGGGAGCTGTTTTTT
many	TRBV3-1	TRBD2	TRBJ2-3	CASSPGGTRTDTQYF	TGTGCCAGCAGCCCGGGGGGTACACGCACAGATACGCAGTATTTT
many	TRBV10-3	TRBD1	TRBJ1-1	CAISDRDRVGMNTEAFF	TGTGCCATCAGTGACCGAGACAGGGTTGGGATGAACACTGAAGCTTTCTTT
-	TRBV12-3/TRBV12-4	-	TRBJ1-1	CASNRGGGGTEAFF	TGTGCCAGCAACCGAGGTGGGGGGGGCACTGAAGCTTTCTTT